What follows are 7 T cell receptor beta chains derived from one specimen sequenced in a study of OX40 agonist ivuxolimab in advanced cancers. Repertoires were generated with immunoSEQ multiplex PCR, while TCRdb's copy carries only in-frame clones and drops some. Of around 94,000 clones in the sample, about 90% are singletons; the top ten hold 0.81%. The sample was CD4+ or CD8+ T cells sorted from blood, taken in a trial of the OX40 agonist ivuxolimab. These TCRs come from an adult with an advanced solid tumor such as melanoma, head and neck, liver or kidney cancer.

The chain employs TRBV9 and TRBJ2-5, with D possibly matching TRBD1 (6 bases). The CDR3 covers 14 residues. Trimming took off 4 bases at V and 0 bases at J, with 10 bases between the two ends. Germline V gives CDR1 SGDLS, CDR2 YYNGEE. CDR3 DNA sequence: TGTGCCAGCAGCTCGAGGGACAACCAAGAGACCCAGTACTTC. It is translated as CASSSRDNQETQYF.

The genes are TRBV19 and TRBJ1-1; possible D gene TRBD1, 5 bases. V was cut by 4 bases and J by 1 base, with 7 bases left in between. CDR3 length: 13 residues. Germline V gene sequence: CDR1 LNHDA, CDR2 SQIVND (reference sequence). CDR3 sequence: CASSSRGNTEAFF. DNA of the CDR3: TGTGCCAGTAGTAGTAGGGGGAACACTGAAGCTTTCTTT.

This chain joins TRBV19 and TRBJ1-1; 9 positions match TRBD1. This CDR3 is 14 amino acids long. The V gene end was trimmed by 6 bases and the J gene end by 5 bases; junction bases not matched to a gene: 7. Germline CDR1 reads LNHDA; CDR2 reads SQIVND (reference sequence). CDR3 sequence: CASRFRDRVTEAFF. The CDR3 DNA sequence: TGTGCCAGTAGGTTCCGGGACAGGGTAACTGAAGCTTTCTTT.

The CDR3 here is CASTTGPNYSYNEQFF. The CDR3 bases are TGTGCCAGCACGACAGGGCCAAACTACTCCTACAATGAGCAGTTCTTC. This chain joins TRBV7-3 and TRBJ2-1, with 7 bases fitting TRBD1. Looked up from germline, CDR1 is SGHTA and CDR2 is FQGTGA. V was clipped by 7 bases and J by 0 bases; unmatched bases: 9. This CDR3 is 16 amino acids long.

V usage is TRBV19 and J usage is TRBJ1-2; TRBD1 agrees at 7 bases. Germline CDR1 is LNHDA and CDR2 is SQIVND (reference sequence). V was pared by 5 bases and J by 3 bases, with 12 bases of the junction left unmatched. The CDR3 is 16 amino acids. DNA of the CDR3: TGTGCCAGTAGTGCCCTGAGACAGGGTAGGGACTATGGCTACACCTTC. Translating it yields CASSALRQGRDYGYTF.

The chain joins TRBV11-3 to TRBJ2-1; 8 bases fit TRBD2. The CDR3 totals 15 residues. The ends lost 9 bases at V and 4 bases at J; junction bases unmatched: 11. Germline V gene data show CDR1 as SGHNT and CDR2 as YENEEA. CDR3 loop: CASTVTSGGYNEQFF. The CDR3, as DNA: TGTGCCAGTACTGTTACTAGCGGAGGGTACAATGAGCAGTTCTTC.

The chain is built from TRBV6-1 and TRBJ2-1; maybe TRBD2 (6 bases). Germline lookup yields CDR1 MNHNS and CDR2 SASEGT. CDR3 length: 11 amino acids. V was clipped by 8 bases and J by 6 bases, with 8 bases between them. The CDR3 is CASGSGNEQFF. In DNA, the CDR3 is TGTGCCAGCGGTAGCGGCAATGAGCAGTTCTTC.